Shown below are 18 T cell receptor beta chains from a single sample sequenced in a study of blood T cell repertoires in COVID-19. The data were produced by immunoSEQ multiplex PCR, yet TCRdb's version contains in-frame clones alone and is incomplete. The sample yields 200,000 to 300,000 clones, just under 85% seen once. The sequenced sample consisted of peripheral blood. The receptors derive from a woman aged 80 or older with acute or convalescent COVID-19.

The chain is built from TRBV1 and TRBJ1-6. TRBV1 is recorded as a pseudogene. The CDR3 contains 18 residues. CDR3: CTSSQDEGRVVKDSPLHF. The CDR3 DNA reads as TGCACCAGCAGCCAAGATGAGGGTCGGGTAGTAAAGGATTCACCCCTCCACTTT.

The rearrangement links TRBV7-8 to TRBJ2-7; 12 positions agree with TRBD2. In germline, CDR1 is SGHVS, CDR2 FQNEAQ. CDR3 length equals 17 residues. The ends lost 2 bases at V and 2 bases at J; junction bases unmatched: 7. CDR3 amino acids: CASSLFGTSGLAYEQYF. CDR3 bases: TGTGCCAGCAGCTTATTCGGGACTAGCGGGCTCGCCTACGAGCAGTACTTC.

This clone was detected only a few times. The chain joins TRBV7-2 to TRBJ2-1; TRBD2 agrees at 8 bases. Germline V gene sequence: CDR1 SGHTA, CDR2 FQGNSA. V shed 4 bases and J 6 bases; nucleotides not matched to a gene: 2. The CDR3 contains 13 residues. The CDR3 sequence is CASSSTSVNEQFF. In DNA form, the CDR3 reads TGTGCCAGCAGCTCGACTAGCGTCAATGAGCAGTTCTTC.

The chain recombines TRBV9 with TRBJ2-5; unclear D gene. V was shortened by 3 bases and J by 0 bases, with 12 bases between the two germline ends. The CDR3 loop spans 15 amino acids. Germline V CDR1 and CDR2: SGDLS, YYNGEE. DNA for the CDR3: TGTGCCAGCAGCGCCGGAGCTTGGTACCAAGAGACCCAGTACTTC. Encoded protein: CASSAGAWYQETQYF.

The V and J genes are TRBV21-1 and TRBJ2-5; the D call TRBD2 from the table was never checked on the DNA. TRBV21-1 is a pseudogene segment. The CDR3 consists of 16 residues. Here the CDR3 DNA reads TGTGCCAGCAGCAAAGAGGGAGGCATCCCAGGGGAGACCCAGTACTTC. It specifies CASSKEGGIPGETQYF.

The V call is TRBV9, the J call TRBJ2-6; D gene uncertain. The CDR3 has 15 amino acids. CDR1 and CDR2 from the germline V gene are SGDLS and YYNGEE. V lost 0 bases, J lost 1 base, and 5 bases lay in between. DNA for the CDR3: TGTGCCAGCAGCGTAGCTAGTTCTGGGGCCAACGTCCTGACTTTC. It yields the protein CASSVASSGANVLTF.

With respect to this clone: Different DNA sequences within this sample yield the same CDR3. The CDR3 DNA reads TGTGCCAGCAGCCAAGGTGGAGGGAATCAGCCCCAGCATTTT. Its protein product is CASSQGGGNQPQHF. The chain joins TRBV3-1 (or the pseudogene TRBV3-2) to TRBJ1-5; D is unclear. The CDR3 is 14 amino acids. Germline assignment: CDR1 LGHDT and CDR2 YNNKEL (reference sequence). Trimming removed 1 base from V and 4 bases from J, with 8 bases in between.

As DNA, the CDR3 is TGTGCCAGTAGTATAGGCTGGACAGGGGCCAACACTGAAGCTTTCTTT. Protein product: CASSIGWTGANTEAFF. J is TRBJ1-1 and V is TRBV19; 9 bases match TRBD1. Per the germline V gene, CDR1 is LNHDA and CDR2 is SQIVND (reference sequence). This CDR3 is 16 amino acids long. After removal of 1 base from V and 2 bases from J, the junction contained 5 bases not matched to a gene.

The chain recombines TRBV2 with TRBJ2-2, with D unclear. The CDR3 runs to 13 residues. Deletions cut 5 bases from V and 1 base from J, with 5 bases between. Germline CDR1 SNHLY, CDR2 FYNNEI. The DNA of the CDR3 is TGTGCCAGCAGTCGAGTGAACACCGGGGAGCTGTTTTTT. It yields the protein CASSRVNTGELFF. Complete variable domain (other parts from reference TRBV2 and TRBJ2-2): EPEVTQTPSHQVTQMGQEVILRCVPISNHLYFYWYRQILGQKVEFLVSFYNNEISEKSEIFDDQFSVERPDGSNFTLKIRSTKLEDSAMYFCASSRVNTGELFFGEGSRLTVL.

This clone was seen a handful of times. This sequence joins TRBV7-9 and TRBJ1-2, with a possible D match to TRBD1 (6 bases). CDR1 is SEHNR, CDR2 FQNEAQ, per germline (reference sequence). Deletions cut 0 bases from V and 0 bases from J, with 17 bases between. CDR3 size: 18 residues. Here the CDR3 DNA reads TGTGCCAGCAGCTTAGCGGGGGGGCAGAGCGCAACTAACTATGGCTACACCTTC. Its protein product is CASSLAGGQSATNYGYTF.

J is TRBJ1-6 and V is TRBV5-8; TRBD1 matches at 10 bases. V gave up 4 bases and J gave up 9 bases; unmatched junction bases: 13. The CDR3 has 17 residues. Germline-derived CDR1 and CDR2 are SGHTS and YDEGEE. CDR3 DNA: TGTGCCAGCAGCCTCCTAACCGGGACAGGGGTTGGTTCACCCCTCCACTTT. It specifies CASSLLTGTGVGSPLHF.

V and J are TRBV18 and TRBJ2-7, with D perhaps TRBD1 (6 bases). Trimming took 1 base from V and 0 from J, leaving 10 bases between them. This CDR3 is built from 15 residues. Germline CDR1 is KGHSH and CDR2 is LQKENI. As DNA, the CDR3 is TGTGCCAGCTCACCACTTCTGGACAGCTCCTACGAGCAGTACTTC. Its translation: CASSPLLDSSYEQYF.

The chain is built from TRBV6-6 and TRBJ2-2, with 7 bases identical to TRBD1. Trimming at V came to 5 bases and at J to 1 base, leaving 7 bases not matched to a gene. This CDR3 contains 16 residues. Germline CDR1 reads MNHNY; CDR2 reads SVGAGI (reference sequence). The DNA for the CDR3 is TGTGCCAGCAGTAGGGGACAGCGAGTGAACACCGGGGAGCTGTTTTTT. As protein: CASSRGQRVNTGELFF.

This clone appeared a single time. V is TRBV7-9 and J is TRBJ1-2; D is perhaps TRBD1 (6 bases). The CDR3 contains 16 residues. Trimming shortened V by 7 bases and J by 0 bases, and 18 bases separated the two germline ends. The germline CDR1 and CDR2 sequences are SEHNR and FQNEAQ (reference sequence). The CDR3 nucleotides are TGTGCCAGCACCACGGGGGGCAGGGTGGCTAACTATGGCTACACCTTC. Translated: CASTTGGRVANYGYTF. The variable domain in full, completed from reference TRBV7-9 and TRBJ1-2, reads DTGVSQNPRHKITKRGQNVTFRCDPISEHNRLYWYRQTLGQGPEFLTYFQNEAQLEKSRLLSDRFSAERPKGSFSTLEIQRTEQGDSAMYLCASTTGGRVANYGYTFGSGTRLTVV.

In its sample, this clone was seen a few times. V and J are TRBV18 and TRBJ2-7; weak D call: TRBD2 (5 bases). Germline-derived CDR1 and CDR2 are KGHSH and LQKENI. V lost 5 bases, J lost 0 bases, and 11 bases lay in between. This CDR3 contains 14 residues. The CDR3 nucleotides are TGTGCCAGCTCAGTCACGGGGAGCTCCTACGAGCAGTACTTC. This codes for CASSVTGSSYEQYF.

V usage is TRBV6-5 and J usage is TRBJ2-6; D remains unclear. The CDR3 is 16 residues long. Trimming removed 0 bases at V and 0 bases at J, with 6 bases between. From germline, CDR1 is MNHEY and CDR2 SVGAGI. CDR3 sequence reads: CASSYSVRSGANVLTF. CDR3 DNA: TGTGCCAGCAGTTACTCCGTTCGCTCTGGGGCCAACGTCCTGACTTTC.

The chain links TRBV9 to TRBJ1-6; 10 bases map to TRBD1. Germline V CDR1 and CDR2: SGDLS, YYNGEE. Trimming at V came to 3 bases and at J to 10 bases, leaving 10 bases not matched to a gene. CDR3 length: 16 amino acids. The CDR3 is CASSALPTGGQSPLHF. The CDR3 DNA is TGTGCCAGCAGCGCCCTCCCGACAGGGGGCCAATCACCCCTCCACTTT.

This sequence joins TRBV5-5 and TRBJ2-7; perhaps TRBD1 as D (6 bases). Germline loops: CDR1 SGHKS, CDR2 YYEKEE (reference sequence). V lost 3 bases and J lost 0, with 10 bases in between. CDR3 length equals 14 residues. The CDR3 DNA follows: TGTGCCAGCAGCTCAAAGGACAGCTCCTACGAGCAGTACTTC. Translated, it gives CASSSKDSSYEQYF.